These 8 T cell receptor beta chains were sequenced from one sample in a study of T cells expressing NK-cell markers. TCRdb reprocessed the 5' RACE reads, keeping one entry per CDR3 protein, no DNA. The table lists a few hundred thousand distinct CDR3 sequences. The specimen sequenced was blood T cells: a sorted CD56 or NKG2C T cell subset, CD4+ or CD8+ T cells, or bulk PBMC T cells (not recorded which). The source of these receptors is a man aged 18 to 69 in good health.

The rearrangement uses TRBV18 and TRBJ2-2; the D call of TRBD2 rests on TCRdb alone, since no DNA is present to check it. This CDR3 region has 16 residues. Germline assignment: CDR1 KGHSH and CDR2 LQKENI. The CDR3 is CASSPRRGENTGELFF.

The chain employs TRBV27 and TRBJ2-7. Germline V lookup: CDR1 MNHEY, CDR2 SMNVEV (reference sequence). This CDR3 is built from 14 residues. CDR3 protein: CASSSRLIDPEQYF.

The chain carries TRBV5-1 and TRBJ2-5. Germline-derived CDR1 and CDR2 are SGHRS and YFSETQ. The CDR3 runs 11 residues. The CDR3 loop is CASSSSETQYF.

CDR3 region: CASSFGDRDTGELFF. The chain uses TRBV7-2 and TRBJ2-2. The CDR3 covers 15 residues. CDR1 is SGHTA and CDR2 is FQGNSA in the germline V gene. Using reference TRBV7-2 and TRBJ2-2 for the parts outside the CDR3, the full variable domain is GAGVSQSPSNKVTEKGKDVELRCDPISGHTALYWYRQSLGQGLEFLIYFQGNSAPDKSGLPSDRFSAERTGGSVSTLTIQRTQQEDSAVYLCASSFGDRDTGELFFGEGSRLTVL.

The chain uses TRBV6-1 and TRBJ2-1; lacking DNA, the TRBD2 call made by TCRdb goes unchecked. Germline V CDR1 and CDR2: MNHNS, SASEGT. CDR3 size: 17 residues. The CDR3 region is CASRGLAGGTSYNEQFF.

The V gene is TRBV25-1, the J gene TRBJ2-1; the TCRdb D gene call, TRBD2, has no DNA to confirm it. Germline CDR1 reads MGHDK; CDR2 reads SYGVNS. The CDR3 spans 11 residues. The CDR3: CASRRGKEQFF.

The rearrangement links TRBV20-1 to TRBJ2-4; no DNA is available, so the TRBD1 call from TCRdb remains unchecked. Germline V CDR1 and CDR2: DFQATT, SNEGSKA (reference sequence). The CDR3 covers 13 residues. Here the CDR3 reads CSAVGQGAGIQYF.

This chain's CDR3 is CASRPLAGKTEQFF. The chain uses TRBV5-6 and TRBJ2-1; TCRdb designates TRBD2, a call that cannot be tested without DNA. The CDR3 extends over 14 amino acids. Germline loops: CDR1 SGHDT, CDR2 YYEEEE.